This section outlines one T cell receptor beta chain sequence together with its context. In the original processing: From reference gene primer amplification, estimates of nucleated cell counts were derived. Produced via immunoSEQ multiplex PCR; TCRdb's table is partial and in-frame only. V and J calls and clone size follow that table, whereas D and trimming were derived from the DNA. The profile covers 150,000 or so clones, with roughly 80% appearing a single time and 6.5% to 8.5% taken by the ten largest. Trimming removed 0 bases from V and 1 base from J, with 10 bases in between. The CDR3 has 16 residues. CDR1 SGHVS and CDR2 FQNEAQ come from the germline V gene. This sample is drawn from a study of blood T cell repertoires in COVID-19. In the study overall: The United States, Italy and Spain supplied acute and convalescent COVID-19 samples. T cells, B-cell-depleted T cells, or PBMCs provided the cDNA or gDNA that served as material.

Sequenced material: peripheral blood. The sequence came from a human donor with acute or convalescent COVID-19. The donor label of this sample is uncertain. The rearrangement links TRBV7-8 to TRBJ1-5, with no clear D. The CDR3 nucleotides are TGTGCCAGCAGCTTAGCGTGGCGGCAGAGCAATCAGCCCCAGCATTTT. Its translation is CASSLAWRQSNQPQHF.